Listed below are T cell receptor beta chains from one sample, sequenced in a study of beta chain features in type 1 diabetes. Assay used: immunoSEQ multiplex PCR; TCRdb lists only in-frame clones, some missing. The table includes approximately 380,000 clones, over 13% detected once. Sample: naive CD4+ T cells from blood. The origin of the receptors is a woman between 18 and 29 years old in good health. CDR3s include the opening cysteine and the closing phenylalanine or tryptophan. Fields, in order: D gene, clone size, V gene, J gene, CDR3 DNA, CDR3 protein. D genes are given only for firm matches. The size field is filled for only some rows; it gives once, few, many or a size class.

.	.	TRBV2	TRBJ2-4	TGTGCCAGCCGGGTTGGTGCCAAAAACATTCAGTACTTC	CASRVGAKNIQYF
.	few	TRBV30	TRBJ1-5	TGTGCCTCCTCCCCGGACAGCGTTGTGAGTGGGAATCAGCCCCAGCATTTT	CASSPDSVVSGNQPQHF
TRBD1	few	TRBV6-5	TRBJ2-1	TGTGCCAGCAGTGCCTGGACAGGGGGTAGGGGTGAGCAGTTCTTC	CASSAWTGGRGEQFF
TRBD2	few	TRBV14	TRBJ2-5	TGTGCCAGCAGCCAAAGACTAGCGGGACCTCAAGAGACCCAGTACTTC	CASSQRLAGPQETQYF
.	.	TRBV5-6	TRBJ1-1	TGTGCCAGCAGTTTCGTAGAGGGACATGGAGCTTTCTTT	CASSFVEGHGAFF
TRBD1	few	TRBV13	TRBJ2-2	TGTGCCAGCAGCTTAGGAGGACAGGGGAACACCGGGGAGCTGTTTTTT	CASSLGGQGNTGELFF
.	once	TRBV29-1	TRBJ1-1	TGCAGCGCTATATTACGGACTGAAGCTTTCTTT	CSAILRTEAFF
TRBD1	.	TRBV30	TRBJ2-1	TGTGCCTGGAGCTGGCGGGACAGGGGATACAATGAGCAGTTCTTC	CAWSWRDRGYNEQFF
.	.	TRBV11-3	TRBJ2-7	TGTGCCAGCAGCTTAGGGGGAGAGTACGAGCAGTACTTC	CASSLGGEYEQYF
.	few	TRBV14	TRBJ2-7	TGTGCCAGCAGCCATAATCTAAAGCAGTACTTC	CASSHNLKQYF
.	.	TRBV5-4	TRBJ2-7	TGTGCCAGCAGCTTGGGGGCAGGGACCTACGAGCAGTACTTC	CASSLGAGTYEQYF
.	few	TRBV28	TRBJ2-5	TGTGCCAGCAGTTTCTATGAGACCCAGTACTTC	CASSFYETQYF
TRBD2	few	TRBV27	TRBJ2-5	TGTGCCAGCAGTTTTGCTAGCGGGAGGCAAGAGACCCAGTACTTC	CASSFASGRQETQYF
TRBD2	few	TRBV7-2	TRBJ2-3	TGTGCCAGCAGCTTACCGGGACTAGCGGGACCTAGCACAGATACGCAGTATTTT	CASSLPGLAGPSTDTQYF
TRBD2	few	TRBV29-1	TRBJ2-1	TGCAGCATAAGAGCGGGAGAGGGGTCCTACAATGAGCAGTTCTTC	CSIRAGEGSYNEQFF
.	few	TRBV7-8	TRBJ2-1	TGTGCCAGCAGCTTTGCTCGGGAAAGACCGTTCTTC	CASSFARERPFF
TRBD2	.	TRBV6-6	TRBJ2-5	TGTGCCAGCAGTTACACGCGTTTGGGAGGGGAGACCCAGTACTTC	CASSYTRLGGETQYF
TRBD2	few	TRBV28	TRBJ2-3	TGTGCCAGCAGAGTCGGACTAGCGGGAGGGCGATCCATAGATACGCAGTATTTT	CASRVGLAGGRSIDTQYF
.	few	TRBV7-5	TRBJ1-5	TGTGAGGTGGGTGGAGATCAGCCCCAGCATTTT	CEVGGDQPQHF
.	.	TRBV30	TRBJ1-1	TGTGCCTGGAGGGGAGGGTATACTGAAGCTTTCTTT	CAWRGGYTEAFF
.	few	TRBV19	TRBJ2-1	TGTGCCAGTAGTAAGGCGACAGGAAACAATGAGCAGTTCTTC	CASSKATGNNEQFF
.	.	TRBV6-6	TRBJ1-2	TGTGCCAGCATCCTCCAGCGGGGGGTAGGGGGCTACACCTTC	CASILQRGVGGYTF
.	few	TRBV28	TRBJ1-2	TGTGCCAGCAGTTTCCCCCTCTATGGCTACACCTTC	CASSFPLYGYTF
.	.	TRBV11-3	TRBJ2-2	TGTGCCAGCAGCTTAGGCCGCTTGACTTCTACCGGGGAGCTGTTTTTT	CASSLGRLTSTGELFF
TRBD2	.	TRBV18	TRBJ2-1	TGTGCCAGCTCACCACTACTAGCGGGAAACAATGAGCAGTTCTTC	CASSPLLAGNNEQFF
.	.	TRBV7-2	TRBJ2-2	TGTGCCAGCAGTAAGGGACAAACTGCGAACACCGGGGAGCTGTTTTTT	CASSKGQTANTGELFF
.	few	TRBV6-5	TRBJ2-3	TGTGCCAGCAGTTACTACCGGGGAGCATTTACAGATACGCAGTATTTT	CASSYYRGAFTDTQYF
TRBD1	.	TRBV29-1	TRBJ1-4	TGCAGCGTTGAAAGGGGACAGGCGGAAAAACTGTTTTTT	CSVERGQAEKLFF
TRBD2	few	TRBV28	TRBJ2-4	TGTGCCAGCAGTTTATTTAGCGGGAAGGCCAAAAACATTCAGTACTTC	CASSLFSGKAKNIQYF
TRBD2	few	TRBV2	TRBJ2-5	TGTGCCAGCAGTGCAGAGGTAGCGGGGTACCAAGAGACCCAGTACTTC	CASSAEVAGYQETQYF
.	.	TRBV18	TRBJ2-5	TGTGCCAGCTCACCAGGAAGACGGCCCCAAGAGGGCCAGTACTTC	CASSPGRRPQEGQYF
.	.	TRBV10-3	TRBJ1-1	TGTGCCATCAGGCGTTTGGTGACAGATGAGAACACTGAAGCTTTCTTT	CAIRRLVTDENTEAFF
TRBD2	.	TRBV30	TRBJ2-1	TGTGCCTGGAGTGTGACGGGAGGCTACAATGAGCAGTTCTTC	CAWSVTGGYNEQFF
.	few	TRBV7-9	TRBJ2-5	TGTGCCAGCAGCTCAGGACTTAGGCCGAGGCAGCTCCAAGAGACCCAGTACTTC	CASSSGLRPRQLQETQYF
.	few	TRBV30	TRBJ2-1	TGTGCCTGGAGTCGAGGGTTCGGCAAGAATGAGCAGTTCTTC	CAWSRGFGKNEQFF
.	few	TRBV20-1	TRBJ1-2	TGCAGTGCTAGGACAGACTATGGCTACACCTTC	CSARTDYGYTF
.	few	TRBV5-1	TRBJ2-2	TGCGCCAGCAGCTTCGGCCATGTAGGCGGCGGGGAGCTGTTTTTT	CASSFGHVGGGELFF
TRBD1	.	TRBV30	TRBJ1-1	TGTGCCTGGAGAATCCGACAGGGTCTAATGAACACTGAAGCTTTCTTT	CAWRIRQGLMNTEAFF
.	few	TRBV4-2	TRBJ2-7	TGTGCCAGCAGCCCCGACAGGTACCTACGAGAGCAGTACTTC	CASSPDRYLREQYF
.	.	TRBV30	TRBJ2-1	TGTGCCTGGAGGCGTTGGCGGGAAAACAATGAGCAGTTCTTC	CAWRRWRENNEQFF
.	.	TRBV11-2	TRBJ2-5	TGTGCCAGCAGCTTCAACAGGCAAGAGACCCAGTACTTC	CASSFNRQETQYF
.	.	TRBV13	TRBJ2-6	TGTGCCAGCAGCTTGGGGGGATACTCTGGGGCCAACGTCCTGACTTTC	CASSLGGYSGANVLTF
TRBD2	.	TRBV5-1	TRBJ2-3	TGCGCCAGCCGAAGCGGGATCAGCACAGATACGCAGTATTTT	CASRSGISTDTQYF
.	.	TRBV7-8	TRBJ1-5	TGTGCCAGCAGCTTAGAGGGGGTAAGCAATCAGCCCCAGCATTTT	CASSLEGVSNQPQHF
.	.	TRBV5-1	TRBJ2-7	TGCGCCAGCAGCATTACCTCTCGGACACCCTACGAGCAGTACTTC	CASSITSRTPYEQYF
.	.	TRBV27	TRBJ1-4	TGTGCCAGCAGTTTAGCCAGGGGCCGGGAAAAACTGTTTTTT	CASSLARGREKLFF
TRBD2	few	TRBV7-9	TRBJ2-5	TGTGCCAGCAGCCAGACTAGCGGCTTCCAAGAGACCCAGTACTTC	CASSQTSGFQETQYF
.	few	TRBV18	TRBJ2-7	TGTGCCAGCTCACCGAGCTCCTACGAGCAGTACTTC	CASSPSSYEQYF
TRBD1	few	TRBV11-3	TRBJ2-3	TGTGCCAGCAGCACGCGAACAGGGGTAGATACGCAGTATTTT	CASSTRTGVDTQYF
.	.	TRBV7-2	TRBJ1-5	TGTGCCAGCAGCTTAGTTCTTTATCAGCCCCAGCATTTT	CASSLVLYQPQHF
.	few	TRBV29-1	TRBJ2-7	TGCAGCGTTGATCTTTTGTCGCGACGAGGGACCTACGAGCAGTACTTC	CSVDLLSRRGTYEQYF
TRBD2	.	TRBV6-5	TRBJ2-3	TGTGCCAGCCAGGGACTAGCGGACCTCGGAGATACGCAGTATTTT	CASQGLADLGDTQYF
.	few	TRBV30	TRBJ1-5	TGTGCCTGGAGTGGGCAATTCAATCAGCCCCAGCATTTT	CAWSGQFNQPQHF